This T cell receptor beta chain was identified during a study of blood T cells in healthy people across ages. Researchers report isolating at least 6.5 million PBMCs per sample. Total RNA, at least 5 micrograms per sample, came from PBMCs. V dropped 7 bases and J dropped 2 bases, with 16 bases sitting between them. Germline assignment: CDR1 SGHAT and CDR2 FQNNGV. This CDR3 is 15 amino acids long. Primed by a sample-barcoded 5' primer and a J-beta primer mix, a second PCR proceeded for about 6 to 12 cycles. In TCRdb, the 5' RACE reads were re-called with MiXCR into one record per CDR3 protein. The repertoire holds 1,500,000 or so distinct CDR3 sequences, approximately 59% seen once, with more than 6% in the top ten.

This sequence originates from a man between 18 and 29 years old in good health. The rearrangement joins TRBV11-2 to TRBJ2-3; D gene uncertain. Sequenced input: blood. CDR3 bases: TGTGCCAGCACCCAACGACAACTTCTCACAGATACGCAGTATTTT. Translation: CASTQRQLLTDTQYF.